This TCR beta chain was found in a study of blood T cell repertoires in COVID-19. The wider study: Donors in the United States, Italy and Spain gave samples during acute or convalescent COVID-19. Nucleic acid was either cDNA or gDNA, and it came from T cells, B-cell-depleted T cells, or PBMCs.

In the authors' workflow: By means of reference gene primer amplification, nucleated cell counts were estimated. The assay was immunoSEQ multiplex PCR, and TCRdb's table has in-frame clones only and misses some. D and trimming were read from the DNA, whereas the V and J calls and clone size are those reported in that table. Of roughly 200,000 clones detected, approximately 85% appear once; the ten largest clones hold less than 9%. Germline assignment: CDR1 SGHNT and CDR2 YENEEA. V shed 5 bases and J 9 bases; nucleotides not matched to a gene: 9. The CDR3 is made up of 15 amino acids. The receptor comes from a woman aged 60-75 years with acute or convalescent COVID-19. Sequenced: peripheral blood. V is TRBV11-3 and J is TRBJ2-1; the match to TRBD2 covers 11 bases. CDR3: CASSITSGSYGEQFF. The CDR3 coding sequence is TGTGCCAGCAGCATTACTAGCGGGAGTTACGGTGAGCAGTTCTTC.